These 23 T cell receptor beta chains were all obtained from the same sample, sequenced in a study of blood T cells in healthy people across ages. Using a J-beta primer mix together with a sample-barcoded 5' primer, a second PCR was run for roughly 7 to 12 cycles. Via MiXCR, TCRdb re-called the 5' RACE reads, giving one row per CDR3 protein. This table holds 540,000 or so distinct CDR3 sequences, roughly 43% found once. The sample comprised blood. All receptors derive from a man older than 75 in good health.

There are a few counts of this clonotype. This sequence joins TRBV21-1 and TRBJ2-5; TRBD1, the table's D call, lacks a check against the DNA. The end of the DNA fits TRBJ2-7 better, so the J call may be wrong. TRBV21-1 is assigned pseudogene status. The CDR3 extends over 13 amino acids. The CDR3: CASSKGKGYEQYF. The CDR3 coding sequence is TGTGCCAGCAGCAAAGGGAAGGGGTACGAGCAGTACTTC.

The CDR3 sequence is CASDDADPREQFF. The CDR3, as DNA: TGTGCCAGCGATGATGCGGATCCTCGTGAGCAGTTCTTC. The chain couples TRBV28 to TRBJ2-1; no reliable D call. The CDR3 has 13 residues. Per the germline V gene, CDR1 is MDHEN and CDR2 is SYDVKM. V was shortened by 8 bases and J by 9 bases, with 17 bases between the two germline ends.

V usage is TRBV6-2 or TRBV6-3 and J usage is TRBJ2-7; 7 bases fit TRBD1. J was trimmed by 2 bases and V by 4 bases; bases with no gene match: 8. Per germline, CDR1 MNHEY and CDR2 SVGEGT. The CDR3 consists of 15 residues. CDR3 region: CASSLGGTEAYEQYF. The CDR3 nucleotides are TGTGCCAGCAGTTTAGGTGGGACAGAAGCCTACGAGCAGTACTTC.

The J gene is TRBJ2-3, the V gene TRBV27, with 12 bases fitting TRBD2. The junction had 6 bases not matched to a gene; V was cut back by 6 bases and J by 5 bases. CDR1 is MNHEY and CDR2 is SMNVEV in the germline V gene (reference sequence). CDR3 length equals 15 residues. The chain's CDR3 is CASRPSGRGLDTQYF. The CDR3 region has the DNA TGTGCCAGCAGACCTAGCGGGAGGGGGTTAGATACGCAGTATTTT.

This clonotype has just a few counts. A much larger clone is a single base away; this may be a read error. The rearrangement uses TRBV6-5 and TRBJ2-1; 8 nucleotides match TRBD1. The better agreement between TRBJ2-7 and the DNA end casts doubt on the J call. This CDR3 region has 14 residues. Germline CDR1 reads MNHEY; CDR2 reads SVGAGI. CDR3 in amino acids: CASNTRGLHNEQYF. CDR3 sequence (DNA): TGTGCCAGCAATACCAGGGGGCTCCACAATGAGCAGTACTTC.

This clonotype was seen only a few times. The chain links TRBV7-2 to TRBJ2-1, with 7 bases identical to TRBD1. The CDR3 consists of 14 residues. V dropped 0 bases and J dropped 12; count of bases not matched to a gene: 8. CDR1 is SGHTA and CDR2 is FQGNSA in the germline V gene. CDR3 residues: CASSLARDSEGQFF. The CDR3 DNA reads TGTGCCAGCAGCTTAGCCCGGGACAGTGAAGGGCAGTTCTTC.

Regarding this clonotype: The junction departs from germline at one end; a sequencing error may be responsible. The rearrangement links TRBV11-3 to TRBJ2-3; possible D gene TRBD2, 7 bases. CDR1 and CDR2 (germline): SGHNT, YENEEA. The CDR3 length is 16 residues. In nucleotides, the CDR3 is TGTGCCAGCAACTTATACGGCGGGGGCGGGGCAGATACGCAGTATTTT. Protein product: CASNLYGGGGADTQYF. The variable domain in full, with the rest retrieved from reference TRBV11-3 and TRBJ2-3, is EAGVVQSPRYKIIEKKQPVAFWCNPISGHNTLYWYLQNLGQGPELLIRYENEEAVDDSQLPKDRFSAERLKGVDSTLKIQPAELGDSAVYLCASNLYGGGGADTQYFGPGTRLTVL.

The chain carries TRBV27 and TRBJ2-7, with D possibly TRBD1 on 8 matching bases. The CDR3 runs to 14 residues. Deletions cut 7 bases from V and 3 bases from J, with 16 bases between. Germline CDR1 is MNHEY and CDR2 is SMNVEV (reference sequence). The CDR3 here is CASTATGGVYEQYF. Here the CDR3 DNA reads TGTGCCAGCACGGCCACAGGGGGGGTCTACGAGCAGTACTTC.

The sample holds a few counts of this clonotype. J is TRBJ2-1 and V is TRBV7-3; TRBD2 might be the D (6 bases). Germline assignment: CDR1 SGHTA and CDR2 FQGTGA. V lost 2 bases and J 4 bases, leaving 12 bases between the germline ends. The CDR3 sequence is 15 residues long. The chain's CDR3 is CASSLFAGPYNEQFF. The CDR3 nucleotides read TGTGCCAGCAGCTTATTCGCGGGACCATACAATGAGCAGTTCTTC.

The V call is TRBV28, the J call TRBJ2-4; 9 bases are shared with TRBD2. Trimming took 7 bases from V and 4 from J; bases not matched to a gene: 11. Germline CDR1 is MDHEN and CDR2 is SYDVKM. The CDR3 consists of 16 residues. CDR3 region: CASTSLLAGGKNIQYF. The CDR3 DNA follows: TGTGCCAGCACCTCTCTTCTGGCGGGAGGGAAAAACATTCAGTACTTC.

The V call is TRBV6-2 or TRBV6-3, the J call TRBJ2-1; D call uncertain. The CDR3 runs 14 residues. Trimming removed 6 bases at V and 7 bases at J, with 16 bases between. CDR1 is MNHEY, CDR2 SVGEGT, per germline. The chain's CDR3 is CASSRILVFNEQFF. The CDR3 nucleotides are TGTGCCAGCAGCCGGATCTTAGTCTTTAATGAGCAGTTCTTC.

This sequence joins TRBV29-1 and TRBJ1-1, with TRBD1 matching 7 bases. The ends lost 7 bases at V and 11 bases at J; junction bases unmatched: 16. The CDR3 length is 13 residues. The germline V gene encodes CDR1 SQVTM and CDR2 ANQGSEA. The CDR3: CSAGGNRGVRAFF. The CDR3 bases are TGCAGCGCTGGGGGGAACAGGGGAGTTAGGGCTTTCTTT.

This clonotype appeared a few times. The gene calls are TRBV27 and TRBJ2-7; D is perhaps TRBD2 (5 bases). Trimming removed 5 bases from V and 5 bases from J, with 10 bases in between. Germline CDR1 is MNHEY and CDR2 is SMNVEV (reference sequence). The CDR3 sequence is 12 residues long. The CDR3 spells CASSLPGDEQYF. Here the CDR3 DNA reads TGTGCCAGCAGTCTTCCCGGGGACGAGCAGTACTTC.

The table lists this clonotype with a count of one. This sequence joins TRBV7-2 and TRBJ2-5; the D gene is possibly TRBD1 (5 bases). The CDR3 loop spans 17 amino acids. CDR1 and CDR2 from the germline V gene are SGHTA and FQGNSA. V gave up 4 bases and J gave up 11 bases, with 29 bases separating them. The CDR3 region has the DNA TGTGCCAGCAGCTGGATCCCCTCAGGGCACTCCTACAATGAGCAGTACTTC. This sequence encodes CASSWIPSGHSYNEQYF.

CDR3: CASSQDYRGPGNEKLFF. In nucleotides, the CDR3 is TGTGCCAGCAGCCAAGATTATCGGGGGCCCGGGAATGAAAAACTGTTTTTT. The rearrangement links TRBV4-2 to TRBJ1-4, with a tentative D call TRBD1 (6 bases). There are 17 residues in the CDR3. CDR1 and CDR2 (germline): LGHNA, YNFKEQ. The V end was cut by 0 bases, the J end by 5 bases, with 16 bases between.

The rearrangement joins TRBV9 to TRBJ2-5; 7 bases agree with TRBD2. The CDR3 loop spans 18 amino acids. V shed 3 bases and J 0 bases; nucleotides not matched to a gene: 14. Per the germline V gene, CDR1 is SGDLS and CDR2 is YYNGEE. Written as DNA, the CDR3 is TGTGCCAGCAGCGCGGGGTGGGCTAGCGGTTACGACCAAGAGACCCAGTACTTC. This encodes CASSAGWASGYDQETQYF.

The chain uses TRBV4-3 and TRBJ1-2, with D perhaps TRBD1 (5 bases). This CDR3 is 14 amino acids long. Germline CDR1 LGHNA, CDR2 YSLEER. V lost 1 base and J 8 bases, leaving 14 bases between the germline ends. The CDR3 sequence: CASSQGGDLYGYTF. The CDR3 nucleotides are TGCGCCAGCAGCCAAGGGGGGGATCTATACGGCTACACCTTC.

The rearrangement uses TRBV3-1 and TRBJ2-3; TRBD2 agrees at 13 bases. The CDR3 totals 17 residues. After removal of 5 bases from V and 3 bases from J, the junction contained 8 bases not matched to a gene. The germline V gene encodes CDR1 LGHDT and CDR2 YNNKEL (reference sequence). The CDR3 DNA is TGTGCCAGCAGCAAGGGAACGGGACTAGCGGGGACAGATACGCAGTATTTT. Encoded protein: CASSKGTGLAGTDTQYF.

This clonotype was counted between two and nine times. The chain carries TRBV5-1 and TRBJ2-5, with TRBD2 as a possible D gene (5 bases). Germline V gene lookup returns CDR1 SGHRS and CDR2 YFSETQ. The ends were cut back, 4 bases at V and 4 bases at J, with 23 bases in the middle. There are 17 residues in the CDR3. DNA for the CDR3: TGCGCCAGCAGCCAATTCGACGGTGAGGGTCGGGGAGAGACCCAGTACTTC. Residues: CASSQFDGEGRGETQYF.

The J gene is TRBJ1-2, the V gene TRBV29-1; a possible D gene is TRBD1 (5 bases). V lost 4 bases and J 1 base, leaving 13 bases between the germline ends. Per the germline V gene, CDR1 is SQVTM and CDR2 is ANQGSEA. The CDR3 extends over 14 amino acids. The CDR3: CSVVGGVHNYGYTF. The CDR3 DNA reads TGCAGCGTTGTTGGAGGGGTCCATAACTATGGCTACACCTTC.

This sequence joins TRBV5-1 and TRBJ2-1; D may be TRBD1 or TRBD2 (6 bases each). The V end was cut by 4 bases, the J end by 7 bases, with 24 bases between. CDR1 SGHRS and CDR2 YFSETQ come from the germline V gene. The CDR3 has 17 residues. DNA of the CDR3: TGCGCCAGCAGCGTTGGGGAGGCCAGGGGAATGAGGAATGAGCAGTTCTTC. It yields the protein CASSVGEARGMRNEQFF.

The chain has TRBV6-2 or TRBV6-3 and TRBJ2-1; 10 positions match TRBD2. This CDR3 is built from 17 residues. CDR1 MNHEY and CDR2 SVGEGT come from the germline V gene. V trimming: 0 bases; J trimming: 5 bases; junction bases outside the gene matches: 7. CDR3 in DNA: TGTGCCAGCAGTTACTCTCGGACTAGCGGTCTGAACAATGAGCAGTTCTTC. Residues: CASSYSRTSGLNNEQFF.

The chain is built from TRBV21-1 and TRBJ2-7; the table's D call, TRBD2, has no DNA check behind it. TRBV21-1 is assigned pseudogene status. CDR3 size: 14 residues. DNA of the CDR3: TGTGCCAGCAGCCCTTCCCAGCGGGGACACGAGCAGTACTTC. Its protein product is CASSPSQRGHEQYF.